This T cell receptor (beta chain) came from a study of CD8+ T cells in alopecia areata. Study information: Patients in the treated group were given tofacitinib by mouth, 5 to 10 mg twice a day.

TCR sequencing used cDNA made by reverse transcription of extracted RNA. Sequencing was performed with immunoSEQ multiplex PCR; in TCRdb, only in-frame clones are kept and a portion is missing. The sample includes some 180,000 clones, roughly 63% of them seen just once. Both peripheral blood and punch biopsies of lesional scalp skin were obtained from patients who had alopecia areata. The germline V gene encodes CDR1 SQVTM and CDR2 ANQGSEA. CDR3 length: 13 amino acids. The V end was cut by 6 bases, the J end by 5 bases, with 14 bases between. The sequencing here drew on CD4+ T cells sorted from blood, taken at week 0. The V and J genes are TRBV29-1 and TRBJ2-1, with D possibly matching TRBD2 (6 bases). The TCR comes from a human donor with alopecia areata. The CDR3 DNA sequence: TGCAGCGTCCCCAGGCGGGGAAACAATGAGCAGTTCTTC. This sequence encodes CSVPRRGNNEQFF.